This passage covers 18 T cell receptor beta chains from one sample sequenced in a study of chemoradiotherapy in HPV16-positive cancers. Produced via immunoSEQ multiplex PCR; TCRdb's table is partial and in-frame only. This sample yields tens of thousands of clones, of which more than 90% are seen a single time; roughly 22% belongs to the top ten. Sample: blood, taken from a patient who underwent chemoradiotherapy. The receptors were gathered from a human donor with HPV-associated anogenital cancer.

The chain couples TRBV6-6 to TRBJ2-1; TRBD1 or TRBD2 may be the D gene (6 bases each). CDR1 MNHNY and CDR2 SVGAGI come from the germline V gene (reference sequence). The CDR3 spans 14 residues. V was pared by 3 bases and J by 5 bases, with 11 bases between. As DNA, the CDR3 is TGTGCCAGCAGTTATAGGGGGGAAAACAATGAGCAGTTCTTC. This gives the protein CASSYRGENNEQFF.

The chain combines TRBV7-6 with TRBJ2-6; a possible D gene is TRBD1 (5 bases). The CDR3 consists of 15 residues. The V gene lost 3 bases and the J gene lost 2 bases, with 8 bases spanning the gap. CDR1 is SGHVS and CDR2 is FNYEAQ in the germline V gene. The CDR3 DNA follows: TGTGCCAGCAGCTTTTCCAGGGCTGGGGCCAACGTCCTGACTTTC. Translation: CASSFSRAGANVLTF.

This rearrangement joins TRBV28 to TRBJ1-2; 11 bases are a match to TRBD1. CDR3 length: 14 residues. After removal of 6 bases from V and 5 bases from J, the junction contained 5 bases not matched to a gene. Germline V CDR1 and CDR2: MDHEN, SYDVKM. The CDR3 reads CASRGQGGNYGYTF. CDR3 nucleotide sequence: TGTGCCAGCAGGGGACAGGGGGGTAATTATGGCTACACCTTC.

This chain joins TRBV5-1 and TRBJ2-3, with 9 bases identical to TRBD1. Germline CDR1 is SGHRS and CDR2 is YFSETQ. The CDR3 has 15 residues. The V segment lost 1 base and the J segment 3 bases; nucleotides outside the gene matches: 3. The DNA for the CDR3 is TGCGCCAGCAGCTTGTGGGGACAGGGAACAGATACGCAGTATTTT. Translating gives CASSLWGQGTDTQYF.

The chain combines TRBV29-1 with TRBJ1-1; D remains unclear. Germline V gives CDR1 SQVTM, CDR2 ANQGSEA. The CDR3 length is 12 residues. Trimming removed 7 bases from V and 0 bases from J, with 9 bases in between. The CDR3 sequence: CSALGLNTEAFF. CDR3 DNA sequence: TGCAGCGCTCTAGGGTTGAACACTGAAGCTTTCTTT.

The rearrangement uses TRBV28 and TRBJ2-3; D gene ambiguous. The CDR3 consists of 14 residues. Trimming stripped 6 bases from V and 1 base from J, with 11 bases between. Per germline, CDR1 MDHEN and CDR2 SYDVKM. The CDR3 DNA is TGTGCCAGCAGGCCGACCGGCCGCACAGATACGCAGTATTTT. Translating gives CASRPTGRTDTQYF.

CDR3 protein: CASSDHPLGHEQFF. CDR3 bases: TGTGCCAGCAGTGACCATCCGCTCGGGCATGAGCAGTTCTTC. The chain links TRBV6-1 to TRBJ2-1; D is uncertain. The V end lost 3 bases, the J end lost 8 bases, and 14 bases lay between the germline ends. Germline CDR1 is MNHNS and CDR2 is SASEGT. This CDR3 contains 14 residues.

V gene TRBV7-2 combines with J gene TRBJ2-7, with TRBD1 identical over 8 bases. Looked up from germline, CDR1 is SGHTA and CDR2 is FQGNSA. Losses at the gene ends were 5 bases for V and 3 bases for J; bases not matched to a gene: 6. CDR3 length: 14 residues. In DNA, the CDR3 is TGTGCCAGCAGCCAGGGGGCTAGCTACTACGAGCAGTACTTC. Translated, it gives CASSQGASYYEQYF.

CDR3 nucleotide sequence: TGTGCCAGCTCACCGGGAGGGCACAGATTGAACACTGAAGCTTTCTTT. Amino acids: CASSPGGHRLNTEAFF. The J gene is TRBJ1-1, the V gene TRBV18; D remains ambiguous. The CDR3 sequence is 16 residues long. V lost 3 bases to trimming and J lost 0 bases, with 14 bases between them. Per the germline V gene, CDR1 is KGHSH and CDR2 is LQKENI.

The chain couples TRBV29-1 to TRBJ1-2; D may be TRBD1 (6 bases). The V end was cut by 3 bases, the J end by 4 bases, with 15 bases between. CDR1 and CDR2 from the germline V gene are SQVTM and ANQGSEA. This CDR3 contains 14 residues. The DNA for the CDR3 is TGCAGCGTTGATAGGGGGGGCAGGCGCTATGGCTACACCTTC. It specifies CSVDRGGRRYGYTF.

J is TRBJ2-5 and V is TRBV7-8; D uncertain. Germline values: CDR1 SGHVS, CDR2 FQNEAQ. V was pared by 2 bases and J by 1 base, with 5 bases between. This CDR3 spans 13 amino acids. In DNA form, the CDR3 reads TGTGCCAGCAGCTTACAGACCCAAGAGACCCAGTACTTC. Its protein product is CASSLQTQETQYF. The whole variable domain, remainder taken from reference TRBV7-8 and TRBJ2-5, is GAGVSQSPRYKVAKRGQDVALRCDPISGHVSLFWYQQALGQGPEFLTYFQNEAQLDKSGLPSDRFFAERPEGSVSTLKIQRTQQEDSAVYLCASSLQTQETQYFGPGTRLLVL.

This chain links TRBV28 with TRBJ1-2, with unresolved D. The CDR3 consists of 12 residues. V lost 5 bases and J 8 bases, leaving 12 bases between the germline ends. The germline V gene has CDR1 MDHEN and CDR2 SYDVKM. CDR3 DNA: TGTGCCAGCAGTCCTACGACAAAAGGCTACACCTTC. Translating it yields CASSPTTKGYTF.

This clone was recorded a few times. The rearrangement joins TRBV29-1 to TRBJ2-1; 8 nucleotides agree with TRBD1. Germline values: CDR1 SQVTM, CDR2 ANQGSEA. The length of the CDR3 is 17 residues. With V trimmed by 6 bases and J by 4 bases, 17 bases remained unmatched. The CDR3 sequence: CSVQQGVRGRTYNEQFF. DNA of the CDR3: TGCAGCGTGCAACAGGGGGTACGGGGGAGGACTTACAATGAGCAGTTCTTC.

The rearrangement joins TRBV5-1 to TRBJ2-5; D gene unclear. The ends were cut back, 2 bases at V and 0 bases at J, with 8 bases in the middle. Germline CDR1 and CDR2: SGHRS and YFSETQ. The CDR3 consists of 14 residues. The CDR3 region is CASSFGEHQETQYF. CDR3 in DNA: TGCGCCAGCAGCTTCGGAGAACACCAAGAGACCCAGTACTTC.

The gene calls are TRBV30 and TRBJ1-1, with D possibly being TRBD1 (5 bases). This CDR3 contains 14 residues. The germline gives CDR1 GTSNPN, CDR2 SVGIG (reference sequence). The germline V and J ends were trimmed by 0 bases and 3 bases, with 11 bases remaining between them. The CDR3 coding sequence is TGTGCCTGGAGTGTACTGGACACCCACACTGAAGCTTTCTTT. This codes for CAWSVLDTHTEAFF.

Comments on this clone: One end of the junction varies from germline; a read error may be responsible. The genes are TRBV7-8 and TRBJ2-3; 8 bases line up with TRBD2. The CDR3 length is 13 residues. CDR1 and CDR2 from the germline V gene are SGHVS and FQNEAQ. Written as DNA, the CDR3 is TGTGCCAGCAGCATAGCGGGGACAGATACGCAGTATTTT. Translation gives CASSIAGTDTQYF.

The genes are TRBV4-2 and TRBJ2-1; perhaps TRBD1 as D (5 bases). The CDR3 extends over 15 amino acids. The V end was cut by 0 bases, the J end by 8 bases, with 14 bases between. Germline V CDR1 and CDR2: LGHNA, YNFKEQ. This chain's CDR3 is CASSQDYRREDEQFF. The DNA of the CDR3 is TGTGCCAGCAGCCAAGATTACAGGAGAGAGGATGAGCAGTTCTTC.

The CDR3 sequence: CASSPPTGITDTQYF. As DNA, the CDR3 is TGTGCCAGCAGCCCCCCCACGGGGATCACAGATACGCAGTATTTT. This sequence joins TRBV7-2 and TRBJ2-3; weak D call: TRBD2 (5 bases). The CDR3 is made up of 15 amino acids. Germline V gives CDR1 SGHTA, CDR2 FQGNSA. V lost 5 bases and J lost 2, with 14 bases in between.